This T cell receptor (beta chain) was recovered during a study of blood T cells in healthy people across ages. A remark on this clonotype: The antigen remains undetermined.

A second about 6 to 12 cycle PCR used barcoded and J-beta primers. TCRdb independently ran MiXCR on the 5' RACE reads; one entry per CDR3 protein. The data contain more than 900,000 distinct CDR3 sequences, approximately 26% of them singletons. The study, taken as a whole, reports: More naive CD4+ cells and higher diversity were found in long-lived than in aged donors.

The same sample was also studied in work on T cells of mothers and their children. From that study: Using 1.5 ug per 15 ul, all extracted RNA underwent cDNA synthesis.

The material sequenced was blood. This TCR derives from a girl aged 2 to 9 in good health.

CDR3: CSVGGANVLTF. CDR3 nucleotides: TGCAGCGTTGGGGGGGCCAACGTCCTGACTTTC. J is TRBJ2-6 and V is TRBV29-1, with D hard to call. Germline V gene lookup returns CDR1 SQVTM and CDR2 ANQGSEA. This CDR3 is built from 11 residues. The ends were cut back, 4 bases at V and 4 bases at J, with 2 bases in the middle.